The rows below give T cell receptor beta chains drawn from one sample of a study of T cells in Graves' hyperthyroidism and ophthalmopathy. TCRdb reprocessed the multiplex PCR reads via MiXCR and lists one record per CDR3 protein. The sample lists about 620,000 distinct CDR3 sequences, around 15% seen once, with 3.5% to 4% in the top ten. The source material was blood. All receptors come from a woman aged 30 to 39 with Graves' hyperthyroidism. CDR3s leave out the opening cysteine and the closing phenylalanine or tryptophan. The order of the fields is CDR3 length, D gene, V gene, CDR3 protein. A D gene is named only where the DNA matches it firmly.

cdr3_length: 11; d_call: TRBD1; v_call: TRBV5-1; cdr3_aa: ASRGTGVAEAF
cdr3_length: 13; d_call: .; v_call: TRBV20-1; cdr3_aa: SARDRGGLYTEAF
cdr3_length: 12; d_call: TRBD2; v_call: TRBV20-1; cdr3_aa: SADSGTGNYEQY
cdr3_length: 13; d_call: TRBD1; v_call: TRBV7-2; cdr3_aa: ASSSTGGAGNTIY
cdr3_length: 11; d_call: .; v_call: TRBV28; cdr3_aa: ASSFGEAHGYT
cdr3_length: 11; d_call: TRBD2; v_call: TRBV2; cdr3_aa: ASQRETAYEQY
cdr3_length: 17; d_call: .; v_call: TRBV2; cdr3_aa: ASRSFPGHTWNGNQPQH
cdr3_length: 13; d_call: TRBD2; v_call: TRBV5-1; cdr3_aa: ASSFSGRGTDTQY
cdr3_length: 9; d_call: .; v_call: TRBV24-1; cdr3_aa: ATSDFGEQY
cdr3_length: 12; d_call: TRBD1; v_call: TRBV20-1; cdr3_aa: SAREISGGGEQY
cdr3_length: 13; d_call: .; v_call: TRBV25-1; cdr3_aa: ASSPRHFMNTEAF
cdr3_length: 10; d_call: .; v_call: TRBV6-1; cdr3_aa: ASSEWRYTQY
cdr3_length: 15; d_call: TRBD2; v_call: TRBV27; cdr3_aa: ASSLRLKASGRQKQY
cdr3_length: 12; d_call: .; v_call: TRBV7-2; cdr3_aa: ASSLAAGSQPQH
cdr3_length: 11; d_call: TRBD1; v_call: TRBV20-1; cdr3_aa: SARTGEGRGYT
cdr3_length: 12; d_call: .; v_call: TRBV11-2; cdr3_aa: ASSLDRSPREQY
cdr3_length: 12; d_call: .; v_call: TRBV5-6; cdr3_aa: ASSYLTGSPGYT
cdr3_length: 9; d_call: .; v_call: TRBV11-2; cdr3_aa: ASTSGLGYT
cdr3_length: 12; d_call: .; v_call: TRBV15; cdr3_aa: ATSPGTWGYEQF
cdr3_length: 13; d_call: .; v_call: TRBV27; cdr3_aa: ASSLRDLGSNEQF
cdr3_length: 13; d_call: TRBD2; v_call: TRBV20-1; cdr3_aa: SAKSSGRALGIQY
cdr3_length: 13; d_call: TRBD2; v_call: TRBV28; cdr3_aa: ASRRETSGSNEQY
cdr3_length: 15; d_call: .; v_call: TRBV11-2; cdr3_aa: ASGGHPLPCSNQPQH
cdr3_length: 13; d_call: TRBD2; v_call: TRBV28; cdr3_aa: ASSLLAGLANEQF